This passage covers 9 T cell receptor beta chains from one sample sequenced in a study of T cell changes during pregnancy in multiple sclerosis. Using immunoSEQ multiplex PCR, the repertoire was profiled, and TCRdb retains in-frame clones only, with some absent. The sample lists 70,000 to 80,000 clones, roughly 92% seen once, with 3% to 4% in the top ten. The sequenced sample was peripheral blood, obtained after pregnancy. Receptor source: a female donor in good health, enrolled as a control in a pregnancy study.

The rearrangement uses TRBV5-1 and TRBJ1-6; 9 bases are shared with TRBD1. Germline V lookup: CDR1 SGHRS, CDR2 YFSETQ. The CDR3 is 15 amino acids. J gave up 5 bases and V 4 bases, and 4 bases lay outside the gene matches. The CDR3 nucleotides read TGCGCCAGCAGCACTGGACAGGGGCATAATTCACCCCTCCACTTT. Translated: CASSTGQGHNSPLHF. Based on the CDR3 plus reference TRBV5-1 and TRBJ1-6, the full variable domain is KAGVTQTPRYLIKTRGQQVTLSCSPISGHRSVSWYQQTPGQGLQFLFEYFSETQRNKGNFPGRFSGRQFSNSRSEMNVSTLELGDSALYLCASSTGQGHNSPLHFGNGTRLTVT.

The chain uses TRBV5-1 and TRBJ1-3; D call uncertain. The CDR3 sequence is 16 residues long. CDR1 SGHRS and CDR2 YFSETQ come from the germline V gene. The V gene lost 0 bases and the J gene lost 0 bases, with 10 bases spanning the gap. In nucleotides, the CDR3 is TGCGCCAGCAGCTTGGATGCTGGGAGCTCTGGAAACACCATATATTTT. Amino acid sequence: CASSLDAGSSGNTIYF.

The rearrangement links TRBV12-5 to TRBJ1-2, with D perhaps matching TRBD1 (5 bases). Germline lookup yields CDR1 LGHNT and CDR2 FRNRAP. This CDR3 contains 13 residues. In DNA form, the CDR3 reads TGTGCCTCGGGGCGGGGCGAAGAGTATGGCTACACCTTC. It specifies CASGRGEEYGYTF. Supplemented by reference TRBV12-5 and TRBJ1-2, the full variable domain reads DARVTQTPRHKVTEMGQEVTMRCQPILGHNTVFWYRQTMMQGLELLAYFRNRAPLDDSGMPKDRFSAEMPDATLATLKIQPSEPRDSAVYFCASGRGEEYGYTFGSGTRLTVV.

This rearrangement joins TRBV2 to TRBJ1-1; D is perhaps TRBD1 (5 bases). Per germline, CDR1 SNHLY and CDR2 FYNNEI. The CDR3 is 16 residues long. V was shortened by 7 bases and J by 3 bases, with 21 bases between the two germline ends. The CDR3 protein is CASTRLTRGRHTEAFF. In DNA form, the CDR3 reads TGTGCCAGCACAAGATTGACGCGGGGGAGGCACACTGAAGCTTTCTTT. The entire variable domain, with the rest obtained from reference TRBV2 and TRBJ1-1, is as follows: EPEVTQTPSHQVTQMGQEVILRCVPISNHLYFYWYRQILGQKVEFLVSFYNNEISEKSEIFDDQFSVERPDGSNFTLKIRSTKLEDSAMYFCASTRLTRGRHTEAFFGQGTRLTVV.

The V and J genes are TRBV10-3 and TRBJ2-4; TRBD2 agrees at 7 bases. The CDR3 extends over 15 amino acids. The V gene end was trimmed by 10 bases and the J gene end by 3 bases; junction bases not matched to a gene: 12. Per germline, CDR1 ENHRY and CDR2 SYGVKD. The CDR3 nucleotides are TGTGCCAGTCTTATACTTGGGGGGGACAAAAACATTCAGTACTTC. Encoded protein: CASLILGGDKNIQYF.

The chain carries TRBV28 and TRBJ1-5; D possibly corresponds to TRBD1 (5 bases). This CDR3 has 14 amino acids. V was pared by 2 bases and J by 2 bases, with 7 bases between. Germline loops: CDR1 MDHEN, CDR2 SYDVKM. This chain's CDR3 is CASSLIRGNQPQHF. The DNA for the CDR3 is TGTGCCAGCAGTTTAATCAGGGGCAATCAGCCCCAGCATTTT.

This chain uses TRBV6-1 with TRBJ2-3; D gene uncertain. V was pared by 11 bases and J by 0 bases, with 12 bases between. CDR1 and CDR2 from the germline V gene are MNHNS and SASEGT. The CDR3 length is 13 residues. The CDR3 sequence: CAGRGDSTDTQYF. CDR3 DNA: TGTGCCGGCCGAGGCGATAGCACAGATACGCAGTATTTT.

The chain employs TRBV4-2 and TRBJ2-7; D possibly corresponds to TRBD1 (6 bases). Germline assignment: CDR1 LGHNA and CDR2 YNFKEQ. Trimming stripped 5 bases from V and 0 bases from J, with 23 bases between. This CDR3 has 18 amino acids. CDR3 bases: TGTGCCAGCAGCTACAACTTGGGGACACCTAAAAGCTCCTACGAGCAGTACTTC. Amino acid sequence: CASSYNLGTPKSSYEQYF.

The rearrangement uses TRBV6-1 and TRBJ2-7; D is possibly TRBD1 (7 bases). This CDR3 region has 14 residues. The germline V gene has CDR1 MNHNS and CDR2 SASEGT. V dropped 6 bases and J dropped 3 bases, with 15 bases sitting between them. The CDR3 loop is CASSETGRIYEQYF. The CDR3 DNA sequence: TGTGCCAGCAGCGAGACAGGGAGGATCTACGAGCAGTACTTC.